This TCR beta chain was obtained from a study of OX40 agonist ivuxolimab in advanced cancers. Method: immunoSEQ multiplex PCR; TCRdb's copy keeps in-frame clones and lacks some. This sample carries about 61,000 clones, roughly 86% of them seen once, and the ten largest clones take roughly 1.1%. Looked up from germline, CDR1 is MGHRA and CDR2 is YSYEKL. The CDR3 runs 15 residues. Trimming removed 0 bases from V and 5 bases from J, with 13 bases in between. Study results and caveats: Compared with CD4+, CD8+ T cells on average had more expanded clones. CD4+ and CD8+ blood T cells expanded clonally by week 6 at 0.1 to 3.0 mg/kg. Part of the nonresponder group also had normalized T-cell clonal expansion that was low.

Regarding this clone: The target antigen is unknown.

The clonotype comes from an adult with an advanced solid tumor such as melanoma, head and neck, liver or kidney cancer. The material was CD4+ or CD8+ T cells sorted from blood, obtained in a trial of the OX40 agonist ivuxolimab. The chain recombines TRBV4-1 with TRBJ1-1; D unresolved. CDR3 amino acids: CASSQERRTGTEAFF. Here the CDR3 DNA reads TGCGCCAGCAGCCAAGAGCGCCGGACCGGGACTGAAGCTTTCTTT.